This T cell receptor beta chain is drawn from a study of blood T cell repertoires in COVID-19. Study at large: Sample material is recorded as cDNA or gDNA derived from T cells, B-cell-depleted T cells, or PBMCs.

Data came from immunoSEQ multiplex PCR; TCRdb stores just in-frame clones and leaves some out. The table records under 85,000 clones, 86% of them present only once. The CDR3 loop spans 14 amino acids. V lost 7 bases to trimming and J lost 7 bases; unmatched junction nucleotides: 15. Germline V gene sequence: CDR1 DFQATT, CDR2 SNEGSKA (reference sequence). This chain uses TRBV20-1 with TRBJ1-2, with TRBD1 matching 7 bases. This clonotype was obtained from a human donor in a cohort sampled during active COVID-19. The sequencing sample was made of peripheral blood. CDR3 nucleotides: TGCAGTGTCAGTGATGGGACAGACGGACGTGGCTACACCTTC. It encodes CSVSDGTDGRGYTF.